The next 8 T cell receptor beta chains were all read from a single sample in a study of T cells expressing NK-cell markers. For each CDR3 protein, TCRdb gives one entry from its re-call of the 5' RACE reads, without DNA. The sample features about 410,000 distinct CDR3 sequences, with about 11% in its top ten. The specimen was blood T cells: a sorted CD56 or NKG2C T cell subset, CD4+ or CD8+ T cells, or bulk PBMC T cells (not recorded which). These receptors all come from a woman aged 50 to 65 in good health.

The V call is TRBV5-1, the J call TRBJ2-3; the D gene TCRdb calls, TRBD1, cannot be checked with no DNA. Germline CDR1 is SGHRS and CDR2 is YFSETQ. This CDR3 comprises 16 residues. This CDR3 is CASLNLGGALKDTQYF. The whole variable domain, remainder taken from reference TRBV5-1 and TRBJ2-3, is KAGVTQTPRYLIKTRGQQVTLSCSPISGHRSVSWYQQTPGQGLQFLFEYFSETQRNKGNFPGRFSGRQFSNSRSEMNVSTLELGDSALYLCASLNLGGALKDTQYFGPGTRLTVL.

V usage is TRBV27 and J usage is TRBJ2-3; TCRdb designates TRBD2, a call that cannot be tested without DNA. This CDR3 is 12 amino acids long. Looked up from germline, CDR1 is MNHEY and CDR2 is SMNVEV (reference sequence). The CDR3 spells CASSFALDTQYF.

The chain links TRBV3-1 to TRBJ2-2; the TCRdb call, TRBD2, lacks DNA for checking. The CDR3 totals 18 residues. CDR1 is LGHDT and CDR2 is YNNKEL in the germline V gene (reference sequence). The CDR3 is CASSQLLATSIHTGELFF.

The chain carries TRBV10-3 and TRBJ2-2; TCRdb's D call of TRBD1 is untestable without DNA. The CDR3 runs to 15 residues. CDR1 is ENHRY, CDR2 SYGVKD, per germline. The CDR3 here is CAISGQGINTGELFF.

V usage is TRBV4-1 and J usage is TRBJ2-6. This CDR3 spans 15 amino acids. CDR1 MGHRA and CDR2 YSYEKL come from the germline V gene. The chain's CDR3 is CASSQDRVGANVLTF.

The V call is TRBV10-3, the J call TRBJ1-1; TCRdb's D gene call, TRBD1, goes unchecked for lack of DNA. CDR1 ENHRY and CDR2 SYGVKD come from the germline V gene. The CDR3 has 15 amino acids. CDR3 in amino acids: CAIRARQGMNTEAFF.

The rearrangement links TRBV14 to TRBJ2-1; as DNA is missing, the TRBD2 call by TCRdb cannot be tested. CDR1 is SGHDN and CDR2 is FVKESK in the germline V gene. The CDR3 spans 14 residues. CDR3 loop: CASSFGRVLDEQFF.

The V call is TRBV5-5, the J call TRBJ2-4; without DNA, the TCRdb call of TRBD1 cannot be checked. The germline CDR1 and CDR2 sequences are SGHKS and YYEKEE (reference sequence). The CDR3 contains 14 residues. CDR3 residues: CASSFETGQNIQYF.